What follows is one T cell receptor (beta chain) and its context. The sample belongs to a study of blood T cell repertoires in COVID-19. The authors' processing: Using reference gene primer amplification, nucleated cell counts were estimated. Produced via immunoSEQ multiplex PCR; TCRdb's table is partial and in-frame only. V and J calls and clone size are copied from that table; D and trimming were computed from the DNA. The sample carries about 81,000 clones, around 80% recorded once. V lost 3 bases and J lost 6; bases outside the gene matches: 16. The CDR3 spans 18 residues. Germline CDR1 reads ENHRY; CDR2 reads SYGVKD.

The sequenced material came from peripheral blood. This TCR derives from a human donor in a cohort sampled during active COVID-19. The chain combines TRBV10-3 with TRBJ2-2, with TRBD1 matching over 7 bases. CDR3 region: CAISDPGERQGVAGELFF. The DNA for the CDR3 is TGTGCCATCAGTGACCCAGGAGAGCGTCAGGGGGTAGCCGGGGAGCTGTTTTTT.